Listed below are T cell receptor beta chains from one sample, sequenced in a study of molecular identifiers for immune sequencing clone quantification. TCRdb processed the PCR reads anew with MiXCR; each CDR3 protein has one entry. This sample carries about 640,000 distinct CDR3 sequences, just under 20% of them seen once, and the ten largest clones take around 0.86%. Source material: naive CD8+ T cells from blood, with Jurkat cell RNA spiked in. These TCRs come from a human donor in good health. Some libraries in this study had Jurkat cell RNA spiked in. The CDR3 runs from the conserved cysteine through the conserved F or W. D genes are given only for firm matches. Expanded clones are given a class, and other clones once, few, many or no size at all.

d_gene: TRBD2
v_gene: TRBV9
j_gene: TRBJ2-7
abundance: many
CDR3aa: CASSAGGFAYEQYF
CDR3nt: TGTGCCAGCAGCGCGGGGGGTTTTGCTTACGAGCAGTACTTC

d_gene: -
v_gene: TRBV7-8
j_gene: TRBJ2-1
abundance: many
CDR3aa: CASSLNPTSYNEQFF
CDR3nt: TGTGCCAGCAGCTTGAACCCGACCTCCTACAATGAGCAGTTCTTC

d_gene: TRBD1
v_gene: TRBV13
j_gene: TRBJ1-1
abundance: -
CDR3aa: CASSDRGQGSDF
CDR3nt: TGTGCCAGCAGTGACAGGGGGCAGGGTTCTGACTTT

d_gene: TRBD2
v_gene: TRBV12-3/TRBV12-4
j_gene: TRBJ2-3
abundance: many
CDR3aa: CASRPGTSGLTDTQYF
CDR3nt: TGTGCCAGCAGGCCTGGGACTAGCGGCCTCACAGATACGCAGTATTTT

d_gene: TRBD2
v_gene: TRBV29-1
j_gene: TRBJ2-1
abundance: many
CDR3aa: CSVGLREGDEQFF
CDR3nt: TGCAGCGTTGGTTTGCGGGAGGGAGATGAGCAGTTCTTC

d_gene: -
v_gene: TRBV20-1
j_gene: TRBJ2-7
abundance: many
CDR3aa: CSAGLAPYEQYF
CDR3nt: TGCAGTGCGGGTCTAGCGCCCTACGAGCAGTACTTC

d_gene: -
v_gene: TRBV4-3
j_gene: TRBJ2-6
abundance: many
CDR3aa: CASSRDRSGANVLTF
CDR3nt: TGCGCCAGCAGCCGAGACAGATCTGGGGCCAACGTCCTGACTTTC

d_gene: -
v_gene: TRBV6-2/TRBV6-3
j_gene: TRBJ2-3
abundance: many
CDR3aa: CASSYEGTSTDTQYF
CDR3nt: TGTGCCAGCAGTTACGAGGGGACTAGCACAGATACGCAGTATTTT

d_gene: TRBD1
v_gene: TRBV9
j_gene: TRBJ2-7
abundance: -
CDR3aa: CASSGTGTSPHEQYF
CDR3nt: TGTGCCAGCAGCGGGACAGGTACATCGCCCCACGAGCAGTACTTC

d_gene: TRBD1
v_gene: TRBV4-3
j_gene: TRBJ2-6
abundance: many
CDR3aa: CASSQDRGRAGANVLTF
CDR3nt: TGCGCCAGCAGCCAAGATAGGGGGCGGGCTGGGGCCAACGTCCTGACTTTC

d_gene: TRBD1
v_gene: TRBV7-2
j_gene: TRBJ2-2
abundance: -
CDR3aa: CASSEPGTAVAGELFF
CDR3nt: TGTGCCAGCAGCGAACCCGGGACAGCTGTCGCCGGGGAGCTGTTTTTT

d_gene: TRBD1
v_gene: TRBV28
j_gene: TRBJ1-1
abundance: many
CDR3aa: CASSSPRGDSDLAEAFF
CDR3nt: TGTGCCAGCAGTTCCCCTAGGGGGGACAGCGACCTTGCTGAAGCTTTCTTT

d_gene: -
v_gene: TRBV27
j_gene: TRBJ2-7
abundance: many
CDR3aa: CATSDLGMLDEQYF
CDR3nt: TGTGCCACCTCCGATCTGGGGATGTTGGACGAGCAGTACTTC

d_gene: -
v_gene: TRBV5-1
j_gene: TRBJ1-6
abundance: many
CDR3aa: CASSLVTGNSPLHF
CDR3nt: TGCGCCAGCAGCTTGGTGACAGGCAATTCACCCCTCCACTTT